This T cell receptor beta chain stems from a study of CD8 T cells in ankylosing spondylitis. TCRdb re-analysed the 5' RACE reads in MiXCR, keeping a single row per CDR3 protein. The sample lists 800,000 to 900,000 distinct CDR3 sequences; 10% to 15% were seen once. This clonotype was counted ten times or more. Antigen unknown. Study-level findings and limits: Within peripheral blood, clones linked to disease were CD8+ and relatively rare. Significant enrichment of disease-linked clones was reported in matched ankylosing spondylitis synovial fluid. Roughly eight highly homologous variants made up a TCR beta motif that seemed to typify ankylosing spondylitis blood.

After removal of 4 bases from V and 0 bases from J, the junction contained 6 bases not matched to a gene. Germline V lookup: CDR1 SGDLS, CDR2 YYNGEE. This CDR3 region has 15 residues. The sample taken for sequencing was blood, either unsorted or a sorted T cell fraction (not recorded which). The TCR sequence derives from a male donor with ankylosing spondylitis. The rearrangement joins TRBV9 to TRBJ2-7; 8 bases align to TRBD1. This chain's CDR3 is CASSPRTGRSYEQYF. In nucleotides, the CDR3 is TGTGCCAGCAGCCCCCGGACAGGGCGCTCCTACGAGCAGTACTTC.